A selection of T cell receptor beta chains follows, all from one sample in a study of blood T cell repertoires in COVID-19. The data were produced by immunoSEQ multiplex PCR, yet TCRdb's version contains in-frame clones alone and is incomplete. This table holds fewer than 250,000 clones, roughly 80% found once. Sequences were obtained from peripheral blood. Receptors were obtained from a woman in her 40s with active or convalescent COVID-19. Each CDR3 is given with its conserved first and last residue. A D gene is named only where the DNA matches it firmly. Some rows have no size entry. The others give once, few or many, or a class for an expanded clone.

TRBD1	TRBV30	-	TRBJ2-7	CAWGQVSSYEQYF	TGTGCCTGGGGACAGGTCAGCTCCTACGAGCAGTACTTC
-	TRBV7-9	-	TRBJ2-5	CASSTGEKTQYF	TGTGCCAGCAGCACCGGGGAAAAGACCCAGTACTTC
-	TRBV19	-	TRBJ2-7	CASSILPGSVYEQYF	TGTGCCAGTAGTATTCTCCCCGGTTCGGTTTACGAGCAGTACTTC
-	TRBV19	-	TRBJ2-7	CASAEAYEQYF	TGTGCCAGCGCGGAGGCCTACGAGCAGTACTTC
TRBD1	TRBV5-4	-	TRBJ2-2	CASSSQGKGVTGELFF	TGTGCCAGCAGTTCACAGGGGAAAGGCGTCACCGGGGAGCTGTTTTTT
-	TRBV5-1	-	TRBJ2-7	CASSLGQLYEQYF	TGCGCCAGCAGCTTGGGACAGCTCTACGAGCAGTACTTC
-	TRBV3-1/TRBV3-2	-	TRBJ2-7	CASSQVPQAAGDHEQYF	TGTGCCAGCAGCCAAGTCCCCCAAGCCGCCGGGGATCACGAGCAGTACTTC
TRBD2	TRBV3-1/TRBV3-2	-	TRBJ2-1	CASSQVGGVAGDNEQFF	TGTGCCAGCAGCCAAGTAGGGGGGGTAGCGGGAGACAATGAGCAGTTCTTC
-	TRBV19	few	TRBJ2-3	CASSTGESTDTQYF	TGTGCCAGTAGTACAGGGGAAAGCACAGATACGCAGTATTTT
-	TRBV5-4	once	TRBJ2-2	CASSSPQNTGELFF	TGTGCCAGCAGCTCGCCACAGAACACCGGGGAGCTGTTTTTT
-	TRBV2	-	TRBJ2-3	CASSPTVSTDTQYF	TGTGCCAGCAGTCCAACAGTGAGCACAGATACGCAGTATTTT
TRBD1	TRBV7-8	-	TRBJ1-1	CASSFGWQGAIEAFF	TGTGCCAGCAGCTTCGGTTGGCAGGGGGCGATTGAAGCTTTCTTT
-	TRBV7-3	-	TRBJ2-3	CASSYGLATDTQYF	TGTGCCAGCAGCTATGGACTGGCCACAGATACGCAGTATTTT
TRBD1	TRBV30	-	TRBJ1-4	CAWTTTPPGGNEKLFF	TGTGCCTGGACTACCACCCCGCCAGGGGGAAATGAAAAACTGTTTTTT
-	TRBV13	-	TRBJ2-3	CASSLAFGGGTDTQYF	TGTGCCAGCAGCTTAGCTTTTGGCGGGGGCACAGATACGCAGTATTTT
-	TRBV27	-	TRBJ1-5	CASSLWAGNQPQHF	TGTGCCAGCAGTTTATGGGCAGGCAATCAGCCCCAGCATTTT
-	TRBV4-2	-	TRBJ1-2	CASSQDTGYGGYTF	TGTGCCAGCAGCCAAGATACAGGGTACGGTGGCTACACCTTC
-	TRBV9	-	TRBJ1-1	CASSVDQDTEAFF	TGTGCCAGCAGCGTAGACCAGGACACTGAAGCTTTCTTT
TRBD2	TRBV11-3	-	TRBJ2-1	CASSSREREGREQFF	TGTGCCAGCAGCTCCCGTGAGCGGGAGGGTAGGGAGCAGTTCTTC
-	TRBV30	once	TRBJ1-1	CAWSAAGPRTEAFF	TGTGCCTGGAGTGCCGCAGGCCCCAGGACTGAAGCTTTCTTT
-	TRBV28	once	TRBJ1-2	CASTDSIRGNGYTF	TGTGCCAGCACCGATTCGATTAGGGGAAATGGCTACACCTTC
-	TRBV29-1	-	TRBJ1-6	CSVVSGFNSPLHF	TGCAGCGTTGTTTCAGGTTTTAATTCACCCCTCCACTTT
-	TRBV28	-	TRBJ1-2	CASSLPYYGYTF	TGTGCCAGCAGTTTACCCTACTATGGCTACACCTTC
-	TRBV7-2	-	TRBJ2-7	CASSFRGGEQYF	TGTGCCAGCAGCTTCAGGGGTGGCGAGCAGTACTTC
TRBD1	TRBV6-4	-	TRBJ2-1	CASTPPGGSGNEQFF	TGTGCCAGCACTCCTCCAGGGGGTTCGGGGAATGAGCAGTTCTTC
TRBD1	TRBV12-3/TRBV12-4	-	TRBJ1-2	CADRGLEGYTF	TGTGCGGACAGGGGGCTTGAAGGCTACACCTTC
TRBD1	TRBV28	-	TRBJ1-1	CASSMTGSKGASTEAFF	TGTGCCAGCAGTATGACAGGGAGTAAGGGGGCTTCCACTGAAGCTTTCTTT
-	TRBV7-8	-	TRBJ1-1	CASSLAAGVTEAFF	TGTGCCAGCAGCTTAGCTGCCGGGGTCACTGAAGCTTTCTTT
TRBD2	TRBV9	-	TRBJ2-7	CASSPSGNTYEQYF	TGTGCCAGCAGCCCCAGCGGGAACACCTACGAGCAGTACTTC
-	TRBV6-5	-	TRBJ2-6	CASSLGVSGANVLTF	TGTGCCAGCAGTTTGGGAGTATCTGGGGCCAACGTCCTGACTTTC
-	TRBV11-2	-	TRBJ1-1	CASSFYRGTTEAFF	TGTGCCAGCAGCTTCTATCGGGGGACGACTGAAGCTTTCTTT
-	TRBV11-3	-	TRBJ1-1	CASSLGAEAFF	TGTGCCAGCAGCTTGGGCGCTGAAGCTTTCTTT
TRBD1	TRBV5-4	-	TRBJ1-2	CASSPTGQTNYGYTF	TGTGCCAGCAGCCCAACGGGACAGACCAACTATGGCTACACCTTC
-	TRBV24-1	-	TRBJ2-5	CATSEAGQYQETQYF	TGTGCCACCAGTGAGGCTGGACAGTACCAAGAGACCCAGTACTTC
-	TRBV7-3	-	TRBJ2-2	CASSFRRAENTGELFF	TGTGCCAGCAGCTTTAGGCGGGCGGAAAACACCGGGGAGCTGTTTTTT
-	TRBV27	-	TRBJ1-1	CASSTGLLNTEAFF	TGTGCCAGCAGTACGGGACTCCTGAACACTGAAGCTTTCTTT
-	TRBV19	once	TRBJ1-6	CASSRQAPNSPLHF	TGTGCCAGTAGCCGACAGGCCCCCAATTCACCCCTCCACTTT
-	TRBV7-3	-	TRBJ2-5	CASSSTAQETQYF	TGTGCCAGCAGCTCGACAGCTCAAGAGACCCAGTACTTC
TRBD2	TRBV6-1	-	TRBJ2-1	CASSEAGTSGDNEQFF	TGTGCCAGCAGCGAAGCCGGGACTAGCGGCGACAATGAGCAGTTCTTC
TRBD1	TRBV6-1	many	TRBJ1-1	CASSEGTGDEAFF	TGTGCCAGCAGTGAGGGGACAGGAGATGAAGCTTTCTTT
TRBD1	TRBV6-5	few	TRBJ1-5	CASSFDRDGDQPQHF	TGTGCCAGCAGTTTCGACAGGGACGGCGATCAGCCCCAGCATTTT
-	TRBV7-9	-	TRBJ2-1	CASSFYFGGLSYNEQFF	TGTGCCAGCAGCTTTTATTTTGGGGGCCTCTCCTACAATGAGCAGTTCTTC